The clone carrying this T cell receptor (beta chain) was seen only a few times. These data originate in a study of blood T cell repertoires in COVID-19. About the study: Specimens from acute and convalescent COVID-19 originated in the United States, Italy and Spain. Sample material is recorded as cDNA or gDNA derived from T cells, B-cell-depleted T cells, or PBMCs.

In the original workflow: Estimation of nucleated cell counts was performed using reference gene primer amplification. The table came from immunoSEQ multiplex PCR; TCRdb's copy has only in-frame clones and leaves some out. That table gives V, J and clone size, and the DNA gave D and trimming. The table lists about 97,000 clones, approximately 90% of them singletons, with 15% to 17% in the top ten. CDR1 is MDHEN and CDR2 is SYDVKM in the germline V gene. The CDR3 totals 12 residues. V shed 4 bases, J shed 4 bases, and the junction held 0 bases outside the gene matches. V is TRBV28 and J is TRBJ2-5, with 7 bases fitting TRBD1. The material sequenced was peripheral blood. The sequence came from a human donor in a cohort sampled during active COVID-19. The CDR3 coding sequence is TGTGCCAGCAGTTACAGGGGAGAGACCCAGTACTTC. Translation: CASSYRGETQYF.